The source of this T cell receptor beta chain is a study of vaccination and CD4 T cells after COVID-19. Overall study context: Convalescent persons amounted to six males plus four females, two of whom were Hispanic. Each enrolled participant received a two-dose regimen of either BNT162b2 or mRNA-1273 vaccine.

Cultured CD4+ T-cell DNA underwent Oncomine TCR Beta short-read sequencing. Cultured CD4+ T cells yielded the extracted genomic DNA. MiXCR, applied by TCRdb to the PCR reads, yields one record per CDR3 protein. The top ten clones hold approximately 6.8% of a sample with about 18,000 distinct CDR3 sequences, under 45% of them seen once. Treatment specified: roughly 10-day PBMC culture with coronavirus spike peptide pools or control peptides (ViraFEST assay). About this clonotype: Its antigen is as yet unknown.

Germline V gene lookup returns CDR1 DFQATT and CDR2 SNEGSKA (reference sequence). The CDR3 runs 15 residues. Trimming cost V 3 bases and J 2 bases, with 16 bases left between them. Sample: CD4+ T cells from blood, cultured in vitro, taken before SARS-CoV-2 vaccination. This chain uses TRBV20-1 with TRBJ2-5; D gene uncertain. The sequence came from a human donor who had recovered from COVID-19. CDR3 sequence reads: CSASLPFRRQETQYF. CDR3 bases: TGCAGTGCTAGTTTGCCCTTCCGGAGACAAGAGACCCAGTACTTC.